The rows below give T cell receptor beta chains drawn from one sample of a study of PD-1 blockade in classical Hodgkin lymphoma. Assay used: immunoSEQ multiplex PCR; TCRdb lists only in-frame clones, some missing. The profile shows tens of thousands of clones, roughly 91% of them singletons. The input for sequencing was peripheral blood mononuclear cells (PBMCs), taken before the second cycle of nivolumab. These receptors were taken from a human donor with classical Hodgkin lymphoma. Both conserved end residues are trimmed from each CDR3. Fields, in order: J gene, V gene, CDR3 length, CDR3 protein.

>TRBJ2-7|TRBV4-1|14
ASSQVPGQTHDEQY
>TRBJ2-5|TRBV5-4|9
ASSLEETQY
>TRBJ2-3|TRBV7-2|14
ASSLGLQGSTDTQY
>TRBJ1-3|TRBV7-9|14
ASSQNLDRVRNTIY
>TRBJ2-2|TRBV18|15
ASSPFGLAGFTGELF
>TRBJ2-5|TRBV5-4|9
ASGDWETQY
>TRBJ2-4|TRBV18|13
ASSPSPLAKNIQY
>TRBJ2-7|TRBV5-1|13
ASSLGRGGPYEQY
>TRBJ1-2|TRBV25-1|11
ASPHGGLYGYT
>TRBJ1-2|TRBV6-6|12
ATGSRGALLSYT
>TRBJ2-3|TRBV5-1|14
ASSLVGRGATDTQY
>TRBJ2-1|TRBV18|15
ASSPRSRDKVTNEQF
>TRBJ1-1|TRBV2|12
ASSETGGGTEAF
>TRBJ2-1|TRBV18|10
ASSPWGSEQF
>TRBJ1-1|TRBV6-5|13
ASSYGARVNTEAF
>TRBJ2-3|TRBV5-1|11
ASSSPSYYTQY
>TRBJ1-3|TRBV6-5|13
ASRLQGISGNTIY
>TRBJ2-7|TRBV19|11
ASTRGESYEQY
>TRBJ1-6|TRBV27|12
ASSLTADNSPLH
>TRBJ2-2|TRBV5-1|12
ASSVTGEVGELF
>TRBJ1-2|TRBV19|13
ATQADGANYYGYT
>TRBJ1-1|TRBV5-1|12
ASSLEGARTEAF
>TRBJ1-2|TRBV29-1|11
SVGEGGTHGYT
>TRBJ1-6|TRBV27|13
ASSWGWENYSPLH
>TRBJ1-1|TRBV6-5|13
ASTEHGRGSTEAF
>TRBJ2-1|TRBV5-1|12
ASSSTRAGNEQF
>TRBJ2-7|TRBV7-7|12
ASSPSGGAGEQY